This is a list of T cell receptor beta chains from one sample in a study of identical twins. Via MiXCR, TCRdb re-called the 5' RACE reads, giving one row per CDR3 protein. This sample has hundreds of thousands of distinct CDR3 sequences, with less than 7% found just once. Sequences were obtained from naive T cells sorted from blood. The receptors were gathered from a man aged 18 to 29 in good health. CDR3s leave out the opening cysteine and the closing phenylalanine or tryptophan.

J | V | CDR3
TRBJ2-7 | TRBV7-2 | ASSIVESSYEQY
TRBJ2-1 | TRBV6-2/TRBV6-3 | ASIGLAGISSYNEQF
TRBJ1-1 | TRBV20-1 | SARRFVDTEAF
TRBJ2-4 | TRBV20-1 | SAPKTGAAKNIQY
TRBJ2-5 | TRBV4-2 | ASSQGGQTQETQY
TRBJ2-7 | TRBV20-1 | SAKTSDSYEQY
TRBJ2-2 | TRBV7-2 | ASSPRSGGTGELF
TRBJ2-5 | TRBV11-1 | ASSPPGTLKTQY
TRBJ2-2 | TRBV5-1 | ASSPMTSGRPGELF
TRBJ2-1 | TRBV20-1 | SARGREDLSYNEQF
TRBJ2-3 | TRBV9 | ASSARGPSTDTQY
TRBJ2-5 | TRBV20-1 | SAPTSGTRGETQY
TRBJ2-1 | TRBV6-1 | ASSEEGLQQF
TRBJ2-5 | TRBV25-1 | ASSEYPGETQY
TRBJ2-2 | TRBV29-1 | SVQRDRNTGELF
TRBJ1-1 | TRBV7-2 | ASSLATGGVRTEAF
TRBJ1-5 | TRBV5-1 | ASSEGHSNQPQH
TRBJ2-7 | TRBV12-3/TRBV12-4 | ASRKSNEQY
TRBJ2-1 | TRBV5-1 | ASSLETKAHQF
TRBJ1-1 | TRBV12-3/TRBV12-4 | ASSLFPTEAF
TRBJ2-3 | TRBV7-9 | ASSYVPGLGTDTQY
TRBJ2-6 | TRBV28 | ASAPPGFSGANVLT
TRBJ1-1 | TRBV20-1 | SARAEGSEAF
TRBJ2-1 | TRBV5-1 | ASSQTGATLYNEQF
TRBJ2-1 | TRBV12-3/TRBV12-4 | ASSLSWAGGTDNEQF
TRBJ2-3 | TRBV6-1 | ASNISRGQRTDTQY
TRBJ1-6 | TRBV12-3/TRBV12-4 | ASSLIQYRDRGSYNSPLH
TRBJ1-3 | TRBV15 | ATSSRRGSPLGNTIY
TRBJ1-4 | TRBV4-2 | ASSQDSGANEKLF